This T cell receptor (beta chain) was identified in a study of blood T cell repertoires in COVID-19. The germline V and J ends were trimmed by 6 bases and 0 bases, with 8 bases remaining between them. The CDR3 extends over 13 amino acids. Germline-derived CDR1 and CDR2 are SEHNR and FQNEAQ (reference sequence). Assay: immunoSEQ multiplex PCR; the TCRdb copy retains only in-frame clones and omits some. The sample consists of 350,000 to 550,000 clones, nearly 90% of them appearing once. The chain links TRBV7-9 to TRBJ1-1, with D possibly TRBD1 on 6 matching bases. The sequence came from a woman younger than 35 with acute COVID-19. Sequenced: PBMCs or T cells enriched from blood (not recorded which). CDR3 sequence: CASSRDMNTEAFF. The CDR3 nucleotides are TGTGCCAGCAGTAGGGACATGAACACTGAAGCTTTCTTT.